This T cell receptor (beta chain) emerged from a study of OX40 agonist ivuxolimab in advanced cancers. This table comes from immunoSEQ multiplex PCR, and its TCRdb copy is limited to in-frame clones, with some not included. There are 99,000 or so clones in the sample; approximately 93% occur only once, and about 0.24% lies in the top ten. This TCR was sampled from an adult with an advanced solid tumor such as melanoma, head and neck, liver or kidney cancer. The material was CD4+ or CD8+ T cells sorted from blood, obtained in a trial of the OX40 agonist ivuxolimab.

The CDR3 is CASSRGTSGSYNEQFF. The CDR3 DNA reads as TGTGCCAGCAGCCGAGGGACTAGCGGGAGCTACAATGAGCAGTTCTTC. The chain carries TRBV7-2 and TRBJ2-1; 14 positions agree with TRBD2. V gave up 5 bases and J gave up 3 bases; unmatched junction bases: 3. The length of the CDR3 is 16 residues. CDR1 SGHTA and CDR2 FQGNSA come from the germline V gene.